The 17 T cell receptor beta chains below come from one sample, sequenced in a study of Graves' ophthalmopathy and Graves' hyperthyroidism. RNA transcripts yielded amplified TCR beta CDR3 regions. HTBI-primed RT-PCR formed the first round, and a multiplex PCR formed the second. MiXCR, applied by TCRdb to the multiplex PCR reads, yields one record per CDR3 protein. This repertoire shows just over 600,000 distinct CDR3 sequences, roughly 20% found once; its top ten account for roughly 6.9%. The specimen sequenced was peripheral blood. The receptor set was obtained from a woman under 30 with stable Graves' hyperthyroidism. Some clones in this sample may be carry-over from other donors' samples.

This clonotype was seen many times. J is TRBJ2-7 and V is TRBV15; 9 bases map to TRBD1. With 0 bases clipped from V and 5 bases from J, the junction kept 11 bases outside the gene matches. This CDR3 contains 17 residues. The germline CDR1 and CDR2 sequences are LNHNV and YYDKDF (reference sequence). The chain's CDR3 is CATSRDPPGTGIDEQYF. CDR3 sequence (DNA): TGTGCCACCAGCAGAGATCCCCCCGGGACAGGGATCGACGAGCAGTACTTC.

A single count supports this clonotype. The chain couples TRBV6-5 to TRBJ1-2, with TRBD1 as a possible D gene (6 bases). In germline, CDR1 is MNHEY, CDR2 SVGAGI. This CDR3 is built from 14 residues. V shed 0 bases and J shed 5 bases, with 10 bases lying between them. This CDR3 is CASSYSDSNYGYTF. For the CDR3, the DNA is TGTGCCAGCAGTTACTCGGACAGTAATTATGGCTACACCTTC.

This clonotype showed up many times. J is TRBJ2-6 and V is TRBV6-1; D is ambiguous. Trimming removed 9 bases at V and 2 bases at J, with 5 bases between. Germline lookup yields CDR1 MNHNS and CDR2 SASEGT. This CDR3 has 12 amino acids. The CDR3 protein is CARTTGANVLTF. In DNA, the CDR3 is TGTGCCAGGACGACTGGGGCCAACGTCCTGACTTTC.

This clonotype was observed at least ten times. The chain combines TRBV2 with TRBJ2-7; 12 bases line up with TRBD1. V shed 4 bases, J shed 6 bases, and the junction held 4 bases outside the gene matches. The CDR3 length is 14 residues. CDR1 and CDR2 (germline): SNHLY, FYNNEI. The CDR3 coding sequence is TGTGCCAGCAGTGTCGGGACAGGGGGCATCGAGCAGTACTTC. Residues: CASSVGTGGIEQYF.

This clonotype was counted a few times. A much bigger clone sits one base away, suggesting this may be a read error. The CDR3 sequence: CASRADLATYEEYF. CDR3 nucleotides: TGTGCCAGCAGGGCCGACCTAGCGACCTACGAGGAGTACTTC. The genes are TRBV12-3 or TRBV12-4 and TRBJ2-7; tentatively, D is TRBD2 (6 bases). This CDR3 region has 14 residues.

A remark on this clonotype: This could be a read error, since a much larger clone is one nucleotide away. This sequence joins TRBV10-3 and TRBJ2-7; 8 nucleotides agree with TRBD1. This CDR3 comprises 13 residues. Germline CDR1 reads ENHRY; CDR2 reads SYGVKD. CDR3 amino acids: CAICDRGSYEQYF. DNA for the CDR3: TGTGCCATCTGTGACAGGGGCTCCTACGAGCAGTACTTC.

This clonotype was seen at least ten times. The V call is TRBV28, the J call TRBJ2-7; the D gene is possibly TRBD2 (6 bases). This CDR3 contains 12 residues. V dropped 6 bases and J dropped 2 bases, with 8 bases sitting between them. In germline, CDR1 is MDHEN, CDR2 SYDVKM. CDR3 nucleotides: TGTGCCAGCAGCCTAGCGCCCTACGAGCAGTACTTC. Protein sequence: CASSLAPYEQYF.

This clonotype was counted many times. The chain uses TRBV12-3 or TRBV12-4 and TRBJ1-1; 8 nucleotides align to TRBD1. Losses at the gene ends were 7 bases for V and 3 bases for J; bases not matched to a gene: 4. The CDR3 is 13 amino acids. The CDR3 nucleotides are TGTGCCAGCAATCACAGGGGGGACACTGAAGCTTTCTTT. Translation gives CASNHRGDTEAFF.

This clonotype was seen at least ten times. The chain recombines TRBV11-2 with TRBJ1-5; D possibly corresponds to TRBD1 (5 bases). The CDR3 length is 16 residues. Germline loops: CDR1 SGHAT, CDR2 FQNNGV. The V gene lost 5 bases and the J gene lost 1 base, with 15 bases spanning the gap. This CDR3 reads CASSQSTATSNQPQHF. CDR3 DNA: TGTGCCAGCAGCCAATCGACAGCGACGAGCAATCAGCCCCAGCATTTT.

This clonotype was seen many times. The chain carries TRBV20-1 and TRBJ2-7, with 7 bases matching TRBD1. J was trimmed by 7 bases and V by 6 bases; bases with no gene match: 12. The CDR3 extends over 13 amino acids. CDR1 is DFQATT and CDR2 is SNEGSKA in the germline V gene (reference sequence). The CDR3: CSAPTGMSYEQYF. CDR3 coding DNA: TGCAGTGCCCCGACAGGGATGTCTTATGAGCAGTACTTC.

The rearrangement links TRBV11-2 to TRBJ1-2; 7 nucleotides agree with TRBD1. The CDR3 runs 14 residues. Germline V gene lookup returns CDR1 SGHAT and CDR2 FQNNGV. The trim removed 5 bases at V and 8 bases at J, leaving 11 bases unmatched. The CDR3 DNA sequence: TGTGCCAGCAGCCTGACACAGGGGAGGTACGGCTACACCTTC. This sequence encodes CASSLTQGRYGYTF.

This clonotype came up a few times. The genes are TRBV19 and TRBJ1-1, with 9 bases aligning to TRBD1. V was clipped by 4 bases and J by 11 bases; unmatched bases: 2. Germline loops: CDR1 LNHDA, CDR2 SQIVND (reference sequence). This CDR3 has 11 amino acids. The CDR3 spells CASSTGQGAFF. As DNA, the CDR3 is TGTGCCAGTAGTACTGGACAGGGGGCTTTCTTT.

The V and J genes are TRBV5-1 and TRBJ1-2; 11 positions agree with TRBD1. The J segment lost 2 bases and the V segment lost 1 base, leaving 10 bases of the junction unmatched. The CDR3 consists of 18 residues. Germline values: CDR1 SGHRS, CDR2 YFSETQ. CDR3 DNA sequence: TGCGCCAGCAGCTTGACGATTATGGACAGGGGGCGCAACTATGGCTACACCTTC. Its protein product is CASSLTIMDRGRNYGYTF.

This clonotype was recorded at least ten times. CDR3 sequence: CASSLQKGVFYTF. CDR3 in DNA: TGTGCCAGCAGTCTACAAAAAGGGGTTTTCTACACCTTC. The chain couples TRBV6-5 to TRBJ1-2; the D gene is possibly TRBD1 (5 bases). CDR3 length: 13 residues. In germline, CDR1 is MNHEY, CDR2 SVGAGI. V was clipped by 5 bases and J by 10 bases, with 17 bases between them.

The rearrangement joins TRBV6-1 to TRBJ1-2; TRBD1 agrees at 11 bases. V gave up 7 bases and J gave up 4 bases; unmatched junction bases: 8. Per the germline V gene, CDR1 is MNHNS and CDR2 is SASEGT. The CDR3 extends over 15 amino acids. The CDR3: CASKPTGTGGYGYTF. The CDR3 DNA follows: TGTGCCAGCAAACCGACCGGGACAGGGGGCTATGGCTACACCTTC.

This clonotype appeared many times. This chain joins TRBV6-1 and TRBJ1-1, with no clear D. Germline assignment: CDR1 MNHNS and CDR2 SASEGT. CDR3 length: 14 amino acids. The V gene lost 7 bases and the J gene lost 0 bases, with 12 bases spanning the gap. The CDR3 region has the DNA TGTGCCAGCACCCCTGACACCTTGAACACTGAAGCTTTCTTT. It yields the protein CASTPDTLNTEAFF.

The table lists this clonotype with many counts. This chain connects TRBV7-2 to TRBJ1-2; tentatively, D is TRBD1 (6 bases). V lost 1 base to trimming and J lost 3 bases, with 9 bases between them. The CDR3 is 14 amino acids. Per germline, CDR1 SGHTA and CDR2 FQGNSA. This CDR3 reads CASSLDRADYGYTF. The CDR3 region has the DNA TGTGCCAGCAGCTTAGACAGGGCGGACTATGGCTACACCTTC.